This T cell receptor beta chain was recorded in a study of OX40 agonist ivuxolimab in advanced cancers. Study-wide background: Around 40% of patients had received prior checkpoint inhibitor therapy.

Prior autoimmune disease or systemic immunosuppression barred patients. Blood draws occurred at baseline, cycle 4 day 1, and cycle 7 day 1. Profiling relied on immunoSEQ multiplex PCR, and the TCRdb table lists in-frame clones only, not all of them. The sample contains roughly 100,000 clones, about 92% of which appear only once. The length of the CDR3 is 13 residues. V lost 11 bases, J lost 8 bases, and 6 bases stayed unmatched. Germline CDR1 and CDR2: MNHNS and SASEGT. Material: CD4+ or CD8+ T cells sorted from blood, obtained in a trial of the OX40 agonist ivuxolimab. The V gene is TRBV6-1, the J gene TRBJ2-1; the match to TRBD2 covers 13 bases. The clonotype was recovered from an adult with an advanced solid tumor such as melanoma, head and neck, liver or kidney cancer. The DNA for the CDR3 is TGTGCCGGCCGGACTAGCGGGAGCGATGAGCAGTTCTTC. This codes for CAGRTSGSDEQFF.